This is a list of T cell receptor beta chains from one sample in a study of blood T cell repertoires in COVID-19. Here immunoSEQ multiplex PCR was the method, and the copy in TCRdb shows in-frame clones only, minus some. The data show under 250,000 clones, 75% to 90% seen once. The sequenced sample was peripheral blood. The receptors derive from a man in his forties with acute or convalescent COVID-19. Each CDR3 is given with its conserved first and last residue. Fields, in order: D gene, clone size, V gene, CDR3 length, J gene, CDR3 protein, CDR3 DNA. A D gene is named only where the DNA matches it firmly. Clone size, where shown, is once, few, many, or a class for clones that have expanded.

>.|.|TRBV7-6|16|TRBJ2-2
CASSLLAGGGTGELFF
TGTGCCAGCAGCTTACTCGCAGGGGGAGGCACCGGGGAGCTGTTTTTT
>.|.|TRBV24-1|13|TRBJ2-7
CATSPAWASEQYF
TGTGCCACCTCCCCCGCTTGGGCGAGCGAGCAGTACTTC
>TRBD1|few|TRBV6-5|14|TRBJ1-2
CASSYRGQGYGYTF
TGTGCCAGCAGCTACAGGGGGCAGGGGTATGGCTACACCTTC
>.|.|TRBV7-9|12|TRBJ2-2
CASSPPSGELFF
TGTGCCAGCAGCCCTCCGTCCGGGGAGCTGTTTTTT
>.|.|TRBV5-5|14|TRBJ2-7
CASSHGQRTYEQYF
TGTGCCAGCAGCCATGGACAGAGAACCTACGAGCAGTACTTC
>TRBD1|.|TRBV7-2|16|TRBJ1-3
CASSPRDRAIGNTIYF
TGTGCCAGCAGCCCCCGGGACAGGGCTATTGGAAACACCATATATTTT
>.|.|TRBV7-9|14|TRBJ1-1
CASSTRGGSTEAFF
TGTGCCAGCAGCACCCGGGGGGGAAGCACTGAAGCTTTCTTT
>.|once|TRBV11-2|17|TRBJ2-3
CASSKEGIFRSTDTQYF
TGTGCCAGCAGCAAAGAGGGAATTTTTCGGAGCACAGATACGCAGTATTTT
>TRBD1|.|TRBV4-3|16|TRBJ2-5
CASSQRWTGGVETQYF
TGCGCCAGCAGCCAAAGGTGGACAGGGGGGGTGGAGACCCAGTACTTC
>TRBD2|.|TRBV6-1|15|TRBJ2-1
CASSEAAGGRHEQFF
TGTGCCAGCAGTGAAGCTGCGGGAGGGCGGCATGAGCAGTTCTTC
>.|.|TRBV7-9|15|TRBJ2-1
CASSSTKDNYNEQFF
TGTGCCAGCAGCTCAACTAAGGACAACTACAATGAGCAGTTCTTC
>.|.|TRBV4-3|14|TRBJ2-7
CASSQENLFNEQYF
TGCGCCAGCAGCCAAGAAAATCTTTTTAACGAGCAGTACTTC
>.|.|TRBV7-9|16|TRBJ2-3
CASSALGGGSRDTQYF
TGTGCCAGCAGCGCCCTGGGGGGCGGGAGTAGGGATACGCAGTATTTT
>TRBD2|.|TRBV5-1|15|TRBJ2-3
CASSPSGGITDTQYF
TGCGCCAGCAGCCCCAGCGGGGGGATCACAGATACGCAGTATTTT
>TRBD1|.|TRBV19|14|TRBJ2-7
CASSRQGVPYEQYF
TGTGCCAGTAGTAGACAGGGAGTCCCCTACGAGCAGTACTTC
>TRBD1|.|TRBV7-6|16|TRBJ1-1
CASSLVGETGFTEAFF
TGTGCCAGCAGCTTAGTAGGGGAGACAGGGTTCACTGAAGCTTTCTTT
>.|.|TRBV5-1|15|TRBJ2-2
CASSPGVANTGELFF
TGCGCCAGCAGCCCGGGGGTCGCGAACACCGGGGAGCTGTTTTTT
>TRBD1|.|TRBV7-8|15|TRBJ1-4
CASSLWGQLNEKLFF
TGTGCCAGCAGCCTATGGGGACAGTTAAATGAAAAACTGTTTTTT
>TRBD2|.|TRBV28|16|TRBJ2-3
CASSFGLAGGEDTQYF
TGTGCCAGCAGTTTCGGACTAGCGGGAGGGGAGGATACGCAGTATTTT
>.|.|TRBV12-3/TRBV12-4|12|TRBJ2-5
CASSLNSETQYF
TGTGCCAGCAGTTTGAACTCGGAGACCCAGTACTTC
>.|.|TRBV6-4|17|TRBJ2-3
CASSVGYLGLTTDTQYF
TGTGCCAGCAGTGTCGGGTACCTGGGGCTCACCACAGATACGCAGTATTTT
>.|.|TRBV30|14|TRBJ1-1
CAWSRQYLNTEAFF
TGTGCCTGGAGTCGCCAGTATTTGAACACTGAAGCTTTCTTT
>TRBD1|.|TRBV30|14|TRBJ2-5
CAWNPGTGEETQYF
TGTGCCTGGAACCCAGGGACAGGGGAAGAGACCCAGTACTTC
>TRBD2|.|TRBV6-2/TRBV6-3|18|TRBJ2-1
CASSPLAGEILGNNEQFF
TGTGCCAGCAGCCCACTAGCGGGGGAAATCCTGGGGAACAATGAGCAGTTCTTC
>.|.|TRBV27|11|TRBJ2-1
CASSTINEQFF
TGTGCCAGCAGTACAATAAATGAGCAGTTCTTC
>TRBD1|.|TRBV28|15|TRBJ2-7
CASRGNRDSSYEQYF
TGTGCCAGCAGGGGAAACCGGGACAGTTCCTACGAGCAGTACTTC
>TRBD1|.|TRBV4-3|16|TRBJ1-5
CASSQAHQGGLFPQHF
TGCGCCAGCAGCCAAGCCCATCAGGGGGGTCTCTTCCCCCAGCATTTT